Each of the 22 T cell receptor beta chains below was sequenced from the same sample in a study of monozygotic twins with inflammatory bowel disease. Reprocessing the 5' RACE reads, TCRdb reports a single entry for every CDR3 protein and omits DNA. The sample has some 200,000 distinct CDR3 sequences. The sample taken for sequencing was blood. The receptors were gathered from a human donor with ulcerative colitis or Crohn's disease, or a healthy co-twin of an affected twin (not recorded which).

The rearrangement joins TRBV7-9 to TRBJ2-5; the TRBD1 assignment by TCRdb is unverifiable without DNA. The CDR3 length is 13 residues. CDR1 is SEHNR, CDR2 FQNEAQ, per germline (reference sequence). The CDR3: CASRGTGKETQYF.

V is TRBV12-3 or TRBV12-4 and J is TRBJ1-2; TCRdb calls TRBD1, which cannot be checked without DNA. The CDR3 totals 15 residues. The CDR3: CASTVGQGAVYGYTF.

The V and J genes are TRBV25-1 and TRBJ2-5; TCRdb gives TRBD2 as the D gene, but with no DNA this cannot be confirmed. CDR1 is MGHDK, CDR2 SYGVNS, per germline. CDR3 length equals 16 residues. CDR3: CASSEWHSGREETQYF.

This chain connects TRBV19 to TRBJ2-4; as DNA is missing, the TRBD1 call by TCRdb cannot be tested. CDR1 is LNHDA and CDR2 is SQIVND in the germline V gene (reference sequence). CDR3 size: 14 residues. CDR3 region: CAASGGTGRNIQYF.

J is TRBJ2-1 and V is TRBV20-1; TCRdb selects TRBD1, and the lack of DNA leaves this call unchecked. Germline V gene data show CDR1 as DFQATT and CDR2 as SNEGSKA (reference sequence). The CDR3 length is 14 residues. The CDR3 sequence: CSARGSSALNEQFF.

V gene TRBV2 combines with J gene TRBJ2-3; TCRdb names TRBD2, which stays unverified in the absence of DNA. Germline-derived CDR1 and CDR2 are SNHLY and FYNNEI. The CDR3 runs to 13 residues. The chain's CDR3 is CAIRTSGTDTQYF.

The chain joins TRBV7-9 to TRBJ2-1; the D call of TRBD1 rests on TCRdb alone, since no DNA is present to check it. The germline V gene has CDR1 SEHNR and CDR2 FQNEAQ (reference sequence). The CDR3 spans 17 residues. The CDR3 region is CASSLSSLGTANNEQFF.

The chain has TRBV9 and TRBJ2-3; lacking DNA, the TRBD1 call made by TCRdb goes unchecked. The germline CDR1 and CDR2 sequences are SGDLS and YYNGEE. CDR3 length: 13 amino acids. The CDR3 spells CASRDSSTDTQYF.

CDR3 amino acids: CSAPRQGTGTGELFF. The chain joins TRBV20-1 to TRBJ2-2; the TCRdb D gene call, TRBD1, has no DNA to confirm it. The germline gives CDR1 DFQATT, CDR2 SNEGSKA (reference sequence). CDR3 length equals 15 residues.

This chain links TRBV18 with TRBJ2-3; the D call from TCRdb, TRBD2, cannot be confirmed without DNA. Germline lookup yields CDR1 KGHSH and CDR2 LQKENI. The length of the CDR3 is 17 residues. CDR3: CASSPQISGGPTDTQYF.

The chain is built from TRBV3-1 and TRBJ2-4; TCRdb outputs TRBD2, but without DNA this stays unchecked. This CDR3 contains 15 residues. Per germline, CDR1 LGHDT and CDR2 YNNKEL (reference sequence). The CDR3 reads CASSQVAAGSNIQYF. The complete variable domain, with remaining parts taken from reference TRBV3-1 and TRBJ2-4, reads DTAVSQTPKYLVTQMGNDKSIKCEQNLGHDTMYWYKQDSKKFLKIMFSYNNKELIINETVPNRFSPKSPDKAHLNLHINSLELGDSAVYFCASSQVAAGSNIQYFGAGTRLSVL.

The rearrangement links TRBV6-1 to TRBJ1-2; TCRdb selects TRBD1, and the lack of DNA leaves this call unchecked. Per the germline V gene, CDR1 is MNHNS and CDR2 is SASEGT. The length of the CDR3 is 15 residues. CDR3 loop: CASSQDRGPGHGYTF.

The V call is TRBV5-1, the J call TRBJ2-1; the TCRdb D gene call, TRBD1, has no DNA to confirm it. CDR1 is SGHRS, CDR2 YFSETQ, per germline. CDR3 size: 15 residues. The CDR3 loop reads CASSLGRGLGNEQFF.

This chain links TRBV27 with TRBJ2-3; TCRdb designates TRBD2, a call that cannot be tested without DNA. The CDR3 extends over 13 amino acids. The V gene's germline CDR1 is MNHEY and CDR2 SMNVEV (reference sequence). The CDR3 loop is CASSFREADTQYF.

The V gene is TRBV5-1, the J gene TRBJ2-7; TCRdb's D call, TRBD1, is unchecked because there is no DNA. Germline CDR1 is SGHRS and CDR2 is YFSETQ. The CDR3 consists of 12 residues. CDR3 sequence reads: CASSYDRAEQYF.

The chain joins TRBV6-2 or TRBV6-3 to TRBJ1-5; TCRdb selects TRBD1, and the lack of DNA leaves this call unchecked. This CDR3 has 16 residues. Germline CDR1 reads MNHEY; CDR2 reads SVGEGT. The CDR3 sequence is CASSYHGQGRNQPQHF.

The chain recombines TRBV6-6 with TRBJ1-5; TCRdb reports TRBD1, a call that lacks DNA to check it against. This CDR3 is 13 amino acids long. Germline V lookup: CDR1 MNHNY, CDR2 SVGAGI (reference sequence). CDR3 amino acids: CASSYNRDQPQHF.

This chain's CDR3 is CASSLRTGTEAFF. The V call is TRBV12-3 or TRBV12-4, the J call TRBJ1-1. The CDR3 loop spans 13 amino acids.

The chain couples TRBV4-3 to TRBJ2-2; TCRdb selects TRBD1, and the lack of DNA leaves this call unchecked. The germline V gene has CDR1 LGHNA and CDR2 YSLEER. This CDR3 has 14 residues. The CDR3 loop is CASSRQGAAGELFF.

This chain links TRBV7-2 with TRBJ2-7; TCRdb indicates TRBD2, and absent DNA this call remains unverified. This CDR3 region has 17 residues. Germline-derived CDR1 and CDR2 are SGHTA and FQGNSA. The CDR3 reads CASSFGTSGLTTYEQYF.

The rearrangement joins TRBV29-1 to TRBJ2-3; no DNA is available, so the TRBD2 call from TCRdb remains unchecked. Per the germline V gene, CDR1 is SQVTM and CDR2 is ANQGSEA. The CDR3 is 14 amino acids. The CDR3 spells CSGTLAGGKDTQYF.

The chain joins TRBV11-1 to TRBJ1-2. From germline, CDR1 is SGHAT and CDR2 FQDESV (reference sequence). The CDR3 runs to 12 residues. CDR3 region: CASSLEGFGYTF.